This passage covers 5 T cell receptor beta chains from one sample sequenced in a study of T cell responses to AZD1222 COVID-19 vaccine. Some clones are missing from TCRdb's copy, which holds only in-frame ones; the method was immunoSEQ multiplex PCR. The sample contains roughly 110,000 clones, more than 75% of which appear only once. The source material was peripheral blood, sampled on day 0 of AZD1222 vaccination. The receptor source for this set is an adult in good health.

The V gene is TRBV28, the J gene TRBJ1-5; the D gene is possibly TRBD1 (6 bases). Trimming took 7 bases from V and 0 from J, leaving 16 bases between them. CDR3 length: 16 amino acids. The germline CDR1 and CDR2 sequences are MDHEN and SYDVKM. DNA for the CDR3: TGTGCCAGCATTACGAGGACAGCGCGTAGCAATCAGCCCCAGCATTTT. Amino acid sequence: CASITRTARSNQPQHF.

The chain links TRBV9 to TRBJ2-1, with 15 bases matching TRBD2. The CDR3 is 17 residues long. V shed 0 bases, J shed 3 bases, and the junction held 1 base outside the gene matches. The germline gives CDR1 SGDLS, CDR2 YYNGEE. The CDR3 DNA sequence: TGTGCCAGCAGCGTAGGGACTAGCGGGGGGGGCTACAATGAGCAGTTCTTC. The encoded protein is CASSVGTSGGGYNEQFF.

The J gene is TRBJ2-3, the V gene TRBV5-1; D may be TRBD1 or TRBD2 (5 bases each). The CDR3 spans 18 residues. The ends were cut back, 1 base at V and 5 bases at J, with 23 bases in the middle. Per the germline V gene, CDR1 is SGHRS and CDR2 is YFSETQ. In DNA form, the CDR3 reads TGCGCCAGCAGCTTGTCCTTTACACTCGGGACGGCCGGAGATACGCAGTATTTT. This translates into CASSLSFTLGTAGDTQYF.

CDR3 sequence: CASTEGRGLPYEQYF. As DNA, the CDR3 is TGTGCCAGCACCGAGGGTCGGGGGCTTCCCTACGAGCAGTACTTC. The chain recombines TRBV28 with TRBJ2-7, with D possibly called TRBD1 or TRBD2 (6 bases each). V was shortened by 7 bases and J by 2 bases, with 18 bases between the two germline ends. The CDR3 covers 15 residues. CDR1 MDHEN and CDR2 SYDVKM come from the germline V gene.

The chain joins TRBV7-9 to TRBJ2-6; D not resolved. The CDR3 is 16 residues long. In germline, CDR1 is SEHNR, CDR2 FQNEAQ (reference sequence). Trimming left V 2 bases short and J 0 bases short, with 8 bases between. CDR3 amino acids: CASSLQAISGANVLTF. DNA for the CDR3: TGTGCCAGCAGCTTACAAGCAATCTCTGGGGCCAACGTCCTGACTTTC.